Following are 9 T cell receptor beta chains from one sample sequenced in a study of T cell repertoires in cytomegalovirus infection. TCRdb re-derived calls from the reads in MiXCR, one entry per CDR3 protein. The sample lists more than 400,000 distinct CDR3 sequences, 26% occurring once. The specimen sequenced was PBMCs. All receptors come from a human donor in good health (CMV status not recorded). Some clones in this sample may be carry-over from other donors' samples.

CDR3 amino acids: CASSPIRLADTYEQYF. DNA for the CDR3: TGTGCCAGCAGTCCGATCAGACTAGCGGACACCTACGAGCAGTACTTC. J is TRBJ2-7 and V is TRBV27; 9 bases fit TRBD2. The germline gives CDR1 MNHEY, CDR2 SMNVEV (reference sequence). The CDR3 is 16 amino acids. V lost 5 bases to trimming and J lost 2 bases; unmatched junction nucleotides: 10.

V usage is TRBV11-3 and J usage is TRBJ2-1; D gene unclear. Germline V lookup: CDR1 SGHNT, CDR2 YENEEA. CDR3 size: 13 residues. The germline V and J ends were trimmed by 4 bases and 6 bases, with 10 bases remaining between them. CDR3 in amino acids: CASSWNYFNEQFF. In DNA form, the CDR3 reads TGTGCCAGCAGCTGGAACTATTTCAATGAGCAGTTCTTC.

The V call is TRBV5-4, the J call TRBJ2-1, with D hard to call. Trimming pared 5 bases from V and 0 bases from J, leaving 12 bases between. Germline lookup yields CDR1 SGHNT and CDR2 YYREEE (reference sequence). There are 15 residues in the CDR3. Written as DNA, the CDR3 is TGTGCCAGCAGTCAAAAATGGAGCTCCTACAATGAGCAGTTCTTC. This encodes CASSQKWSSYNEQFF.

The chain carries TRBV24-1 and TRBJ1-4; 8 nucleotides line up with TRBD1. CDR1 and CDR2 from the germline V gene are KGHDR and SFDVKD. V was clipped by 12 bases and J by 7 bases; unmatched bases: 18. The CDR3 sequence is 16 residues long. Here the CDR3 DNA reads TGTGCCGCCCGGAATCCGGGACAGGAACGGGGTGAAAAACTGTTTTTT. Residues: CAARNPGQERGEKLFF.

The chain employs TRBV28 and TRBJ2-3, with D possibly matching TRBD2 (5 bases). The CDR3 covers 14 residues. Germline lookup yields CDR1 MDHEN and CDR2 SYDVKM. V lost 6 bases, J lost 1 base, and 11 bases lay in between. The CDR3 DNA reads as TGTGCCAGCAGCAAAAGCGGACGCACAGATACGCAGTATTTT. Translation: CASSKSGRTDTQYF.

To note about this clonotype: A read error may be the cause here, since a much bigger clone is one base away. The V gene is TRBV7-9, the J gene TRBJ2-5; D may be TRBD1 (6 bases). The CDR3 totals 13 residues. Germline assignment: CDR1 SEHNR and CDR2 FQNEAQ (reference sequence). Deletions cut 1 base from V and 3 bases from J, with 6 bases between. The DNA for the CDR3 is TGTGCCAGCAGCTTAGGACAGGAAGAGACCCAGTACTTC. This encodes CASSLGQEETQYF.

This clonotype was seen only once. The V and J genes are TRBV27 and TRBJ2-3; a possible D gene is TRBD1 (5 bases). The length of the CDR3 is 16 residues. V lost 7 bases, J lost 6 bases, and 23 bases lay in between. Looked up from germline, CDR1 is MNHEY and CDR2 is SMNVEV (reference sequence). Written as DNA, the CDR3 is TGTGCCAGCACCGGCCATCCCAGTAGGGGTATCGATACGCAGTATTTT. Protein product: CASTGHPSRGIDTQYF.

In this sample, this clonotype turned up many times. This sequence joins TRBV7-2 and TRBJ2-7; D might be TRBD1 (6 bases). The V gene lost 5 bases and the J gene lost 5 bases, with 13 bases spanning the gap. The CDR3 is 13 residues long. Germline-derived CDR1 and CDR2 are SGHTA and FQGNSA. DNA of the CDR3: TGTGCCAGCAGCCCCGACAGGTTCGACGAGCAGTACTTC. Translated, it gives CASSPDRFDEQYF.

The gene calls are TRBV9 and TRBJ1-1, with TRBD1 as a possible D gene (5 bases). The V end lost 0 bases, the J end lost 1 base, and 10 bases lay between the germline ends. There are 15 residues in the CDR3. CDR1 is SGDLS and CDR2 is YYNGEE in the germline V gene. Here the CDR3 reads CASSVVPGRNTEAFF. The CDR3 DNA sequence: TGTGCCAGCAGCGTAGTTCCAGGGAGGAACACTGAAGCTTTCTTT.